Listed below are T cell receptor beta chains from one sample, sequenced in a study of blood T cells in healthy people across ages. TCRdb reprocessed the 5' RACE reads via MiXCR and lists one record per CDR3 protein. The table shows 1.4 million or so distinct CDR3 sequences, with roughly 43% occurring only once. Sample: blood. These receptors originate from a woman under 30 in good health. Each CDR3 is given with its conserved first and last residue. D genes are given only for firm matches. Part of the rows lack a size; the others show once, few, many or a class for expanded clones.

DNA: TGCAGTGCTAGAGCCCCCGGACTAGTAGATACGCAGTATTTT; CDR3: CSARAPGLVDTQYF; size: NA; D: TRBD2; V: TRBV20-1; J: TRBJ2-3
DNA: TGTGCCAGCAGCTTATTGGGTTCCCGATCCTACGAGCAGTACTTC; CDR3: CASSLLGSRSYEQYF; size: NA; D: NA; V: TRBV7-8; J: TRBJ2-7
DNA: TGCAGCGAGGACACTGAAGCTTTCTTT; CDR3: CSEDTEAFF; size: few; D: NA; V: TRBV29-1; J: TRBJ1-1
DNA: TGCGCCAGCAGCTTCAAACTTCTGACCCCAGATACGCAGTATTTT; CDR3: CASSFKLLTPDTQYF; size: few; D: NA; V: TRBV5-1; J: TRBJ2-3
DNA: TGTGCCAGCAGCGTAGAGCCTAGCCTGACCTACAATGAGCAGTTCTTC; CDR3: CASSVEPSLTYNEQFF; size: few; D: NA; V: TRBV9; J: TRBJ2-1
DNA: TGTGCCAGCAGCCAAGGTGTTGAGGTTGAGCAGTTCTTC; CDR3: CASSQGVEVEQFF; size: NA; D: NA; V: TRBV4-2; J: TRBJ2-1
DNA: TGTGCCAGACGGGGGGACAATCAGCCCCAGCATTTT; CDR3: CARRGDNQPQHF; size: few; D: NA; V: TRBV12-3/TRBV12-4; J: TRBJ1-5
DNA: TGTGCCAGCAGCTTATGGGTCTCGTTCTCCTACAATGAGCAGTTCTTC; CDR3: CASSLWVSFSYNEQFF; size: few; D: NA; V: TRBV7-8; J: TRBJ2-1
DNA: TGTGCCAGCAGAACGACAGGGACTCGCTATCAGCCCCAGCATTTT; CDR3: CASRTTGTRYQPQHF; size: once; D: TRBD1; V: TRBV6-2/TRBV6-3; J: TRBJ1-5
DNA: TGTGCCAGCAGCCCAAGGGGGGCGTATGGCTACACCTTC; CDR3: CASSPRGAYGYTF; size: NA; D: NA; V: TRBV5-1; J: TRBJ1-2
DNA: TGCGCCAGCAGCTTGGACGTGCACACTGAAGCTTTCTTT; CDR3: CASSLDVHTEAFF; size: NA; D: NA; V: TRBV5-1; J: TRBJ1-1
DNA: TGTGCCAGCAGCTTAGGGTCCCGGGACATCCACGAGCAGTACTTC; CDR3: CASSLGSRDIHEQYF; size: NA; D: NA; V: TRBV7-9; J: TRBJ2-7
DNA: TGTGCCATCAGGGAGGGAGGGGGCTTTAGCAATCAGCCCCAGCATTTT; CDR3: CAIREGGGFSNQPQHF; size: NA; D: TRBD1; V: TRBV10-3; J: TRBJ1-5
DNA: TGCAGCGTTGAATTGGGGGTCACAGATACGCAGTATTTT; CDR3: CSVELGVTDTQYF; size: NA; D: NA; V: TRBV29-1; J: TRBJ2-3
DNA: TGCAGCGTTGCACAGGGGATGGCGGAGACCCAGTACTTC; CDR3: CSVAQGMAETQYF; size: NA; D: TRBD1; V: TRBV29-1; J: TRBJ2-5